A single sample gave rise to the 28 T cell receptor beta chains below, sequenced in a study of T and B cells in COVID-19 patients. From blood, roughly 250-550 ng of genomic DNA served as TRB template. BIOMED2 TRB-A/B primer pools were used in multiplex TRB PCR. TCRdb re-called the multiplex PCR reads with MiXCR, one entry per CDR3 protein. In the table there are tens of thousands of distinct CDR3 sequences, 30% to 35% of which are singletons. The sequencing sample was made of blood. All receptors come from a human donor who had recovered from COVID-19.

This chain connects TRBV5-4 to TRBJ1-2; 8 positions match TRBD1. The CDR3 sequence is 17 residues long. Germline V gene data show CDR1 as SGHNT and CDR2 as YYREEE (reference sequence). After removal of 4 bases from V and 3 bases from J, the junction contained 14 bases not matched to a gene. CDR3 nucleotide sequence: TGTGCCAGCAGCGCGGAACCGGGACAGGTAACACACTATGGCTACACCTTC. Translation: CASSAEPGQVTHYGYTF.

This clonotype was detected a few times. The V and J genes are TRBV6-5 and TRBJ1-1; D ambiguous. V dropped 5 bases and J dropped 3 bases, with 13 bases sitting between them. The CDR3 covers 14 residues. CDR1 MNHEY and CDR2 SVGAGI come from the germline V gene. The CDR3 reads CASSTLKADTEAFF. The CDR3 region has the DNA TGTGCCAGCAGTACCCTAAAGGCTGACACTGAAGCTTTCTTT.

This clonotype is labeled as medium-sized. This chain connects TRBV29-1 to TRBJ2-3; weak D call: TRBD2 (6 bases). CDR1 SQVTM and CDR2 ANQGSEA come from the germline V gene. Trimming cost V 3 bases and J 6 bases, with 16 bases left between them. The CDR3 spans 14 residues. CDR3 sequence: CSVDITGARDTQYF. In DNA, the CDR3 is TGCAGCGTTGATATAACGGGAGCAAGGGATACGCAGTATTTT.

For the CDR3, the DNA is TGTGCCAGCTCACCACCGAGTGGTGAGCAGTTCTTC. It encodes CASSPPSGEQFF. This chain uses TRBV18 with TRBJ2-1; the D is unclear. Germline V gene sequence: CDR1 KGHSH, CDR2 LQKENI. V shed 0 bases and J shed 9 bases, with 6 bases lying between them. This CDR3 has 12 amino acids.

The chain uses TRBV7-9 and TRBJ1-1; D possibly corresponds to TRBD1 (6 bases). CDR3 size: 15 residues. The germline CDR1 and CDR2 sequences are SEHNR and FQNEAQ (reference sequence). V was shortened by 5 bases and J by 0 bases, with 13 bases between the two germline ends. CDR3 residues: CASSPRTDLNTEAFF. The DNA for the CDR3 is TGTGCCAGCAGCCCCAGGACAGACCTGAACACTGAAGCTTTCTTT. Full variable domain (remainder filled in from reference TRBV7-9 and TRBJ1-1): DTGVSQNPRHKITKRGQNVTFRCDPISEHNRLYWYRQTLGQGPEFLTYFQNEAQLEKSRLLSDRFSAERPKGSFSTLEIQRTEQGDSAMYLCASSPRTDLNTEAFFGQGTRLTVV.

The V gene is TRBV5-6, the J gene TRBJ2-3, with 12 bases identical to TRBD2. The J segment lost 2 bases and the V segment lost 4 bases, leaving 5 bases of the junction unmatched. The CDR3 is 16 amino acids. The germline V gene encodes CDR1 SGHDT and CDR2 YYEEEE. In DNA, the CDR3 is TGTGCCAGCAGCAGGAGGACTAGCGGGACCACAGATACGCAGTATTTT. This gives the protein CASSRRTSGTTDTQYF.

V usage is TRBV5-1 and J usage is TRBJ1-2; TRBD1 aligns across 8 bases. Unmatched junction bases numbered 6, after V lost 0 bases and J lost 2 bases. This CDR3 has 16 amino acids. Per germline, CDR1 SGHRS and CDR2 YFSETQ. The CDR3: CASSLGGAGGNYGYTF. The DNA of the CDR3 is TGCGCCAGCAGCTTGGGGGGGGCAGGGGGCAACTATGGCTACACCTTC.

This clonotype is judged medium-sized. The chain has TRBV13 and TRBJ2-1; D not resolved. CDR1 PRHDT and CDR2 FYEKMQ come from the germline V gene (reference sequence). The CDR3 is 11 residues long. V was cut by 5 bases and J by 10 bases, with 9 bases left in between. CDR3 loop: CASSGPTEQFF. The CDR3 nucleotides are TGTGCCAGCAGCGGACCCACGGAGCAGTTCTTC.

The rearrangement uses TRBV11-1 and TRBJ2-7; no clear D gene. The V gene lost 5 bases and the J gene lost 1 base, with 12 bases spanning the gap. The CDR3 is 14 residues long. Germline CDR1 reads SGHAT; CDR2 reads FQDESV (reference sequence). CDR3 bases: TGTGCCAGCAGCCCGAGACTGAGTTCCTACGAGCAGTACTTC. This codes for CASSPRLSSYEQYF.

The rearrangement joins TRBV5-5 to TRBJ2-7; 10 nucleotides match TRBD1. The CDR3 extends over 14 amino acids. Germline V gene data show CDR1 as SGHKS and CDR2 as YYEKEE (reference sequence). With 7 bases clipped from V and 0 bases from J, the junction kept 4 bases outside the gene matches. As DNA, the CDR3 is TGTGCCAGCTACCGGGACAGGGGCTCCTACGAGCAGTACTTC. Amino acids: CASYRDRGSYEQYF.

The chain joins TRBV19 to TRBJ2-7; TRBD1 agrees at 8 bases. V shed 10 bases and J 2 bases; nucleotides not matched to a gene: 1. CDR3 length equals 11 residues. The germline gives CDR1 LNHDA, CDR2 SQIVND (reference sequence). CDR3 in DNA: TGTGCCACGACAGGGGCCTACGAGCAGTACTTC. It codes for CATTGAYEQYF. Full variable domain (rest looked up from reference TRBV19 and TRBJ2-7): DGGITQSPKYLFRKEGQNVTLSCEQNLNHDAMYWYRQDPGQGLRLIYYSQIVNDFQKGDIAEGYSVSREKKESFPLTVTSAQKNPTAFYLCATTGAYEQYFGPGTRLTVT.

The chain combines TRBV19 with TRBJ2-7; tentatively, D is TRBD2 (6 bases). The CDR3 sequence is 15 residues long. Germline V gene data show CDR1 as LNHDA and CDR2 as SQIVND (reference sequence). The V gene lost 9 bases and the J gene lost 0 bases, with 18 bases spanning the gap. The CDR3 nucleotides are TGTGCCAGCAGTTCAGACAGAGCGGGCTCCTACGAGCAGTACTTC. Amino acid sequence: CASSSDRAGSYEQYF.

This clonotype was observed a handful of times. The rearrangement links TRBV27 to TRBJ2-7; TRBD1 agrees at 8 bases. There are 16 residues in the CDR3. After removal of 6 bases from V and 4 bases from J, the junction contained 14 bases not matched to a gene. Germline CDR1 reads MNHEY; CDR2 reads SMNVEV (reference sequence). CDR3 amino acids: CASRSRAGTGDYEQYF. The CDR3 DNA is TGTGCCAGCAGATCTAGGGCCGGGACAGGCGATTACGAGCAGTACTTC.

This clonotype was picked up a small number of times. The V and J genes are TRBV27 and TRBJ1-6, with D tentatively TRBD1 (5 bases). CDR1 and CDR2 (germline): MNHEY, SMNVEV (reference sequence). V lost 5 bases, J lost 0 bases, and 17 bases lay in between. This CDR3 region has 18 residues. The CDR3 loop reads CASSPWDPKSSYNSPLHF. CDR3 nucleotides: TGTGCCAGCAGTCCGTGGGACCCCAAGAGCTCCTATAATTCACCCCTCCACTTT.

This clonotype was recorded a few times. This rearrangement joins TRBV11-1 to TRBJ1-1; 8 bases fit TRBD1. CDR3 length equals 14 residues. The V gene end was trimmed by 5 bases and the J gene end by 1 base; junction bases not matched to a gene: 3. The germline V gene encodes CDR1 SGHAT and CDR2 FQDESV (reference sequence). The CDR3 sequence: CASSGDRQNTEAFF. DNA of the CDR3: TGTGCCAGCAGCGGGGACAGGCAGAACACTGAAGCTTTCTTT.

There are a few counts of this clonotype. V gene TRBV4-1 combines with J gene TRBJ2-2, with TRBD1 identical over 8 bases. Looked up from germline, CDR1 is MGHRA and CDR2 is YSYEKL. V lost 3 bases and J lost 7; bases outside the gene matches: 13. The CDR3 spans 17 residues. The CDR3 DNA follows: TGCGCCAGCAGCCACAGAAGATCAGACAGGGGTAACGGGGAGCTGTTTTTT. Encoded protein: CASSHRRSDRGNGELFF.

The rearrangement links TRBV27 to TRBJ2-7, with 7 bases matching TRBD2. V shed 5 bases, J shed 2 bases, and the junction held 3 bases outside the gene matches. Per germline, CDR1 MNHEY and CDR2 SMNVEV (reference sequence). This CDR3 is 13 amino acids long. The CDR3 loop is CASSPGLAYEQYF. For the CDR3, the DNA is TGTGCCAGCAGTCCCGGACTAGCCTACGAGCAGTACTTC.

The chain combines TRBV29-1 with TRBJ1-2; maybe TRBD1 (6 bases). The CDR3 runs 13 residues. From germline, CDR1 is SQVTM and CDR2 ANQGSEA. V lost 3 bases, J lost 5 bases, and 13 bases lay in between. The CDR3 here is CSVERGAGYGYTF. CDR3 DNA: TGCAGCGTTGAGCGGGGGGCTGGGTATGGCTACACCTTC.

The chain recombines TRBV5-1 with TRBJ2-7; 9 positions match TRBD1. This CDR3 region has 15 residues. In germline, CDR1 is SGHRS, CDR2 YFSETQ. V lost 4 bases to trimming and J lost 0 bases; unmatched junction nucleotides: 5. The CDR3 bases are TGCGCCAGCAGCGACGGGACAGGGAGCTCCTACGAGCAGTACTTC. Its translation is CASSDGTGSSYEQYF.

This chain uses TRBV12-3 or TRBV12-4 with TRBJ2-7; maybe TRBD1 (5 bases). This CDR3 region has 13 residues. Trimming stripped 3 bases from V and 2 bases from J, with 8 bases between. CDR3 DNA sequence: TGTGCCAGCAGTTTCGGCAGGGCCTACGAGCAGTACTTC. Translated: CASSFGRAYEQYF.

The chain joins TRBV10-3 to TRBJ1-5, with a weak D call TRBD1 (5 bases). V lost 10 bases to trimming and J lost 6 bases, with 19 bases between them. The CDR3 loop spans 14 amino acids. Germline assignment: CDR1 ENHRY and CDR2 SYGVKD. CDR3 nucleotide sequence: TGTGCCACACGCACAGGAGTAGGAAGTCAGCCCCAGCATTTT. This encodes CATRTGVGSQPQHF.

The J gene is TRBJ2-7, the V gene TRBV5-6, with 7 bases aligning to TRBD2. Trimming at V came to 2 bases and at J to 7 bases, leaving 6 bases not matched to a gene. There are 13 residues in the CDR3. Germline lookup yields CDR1 SGHDT and CDR2 YYEEEE. Here the CDR3 DNA reads TGTGCCAGCAGCTTTGGGGGGAGGGATGAGCAGTACTTC. It codes for CASSFGGRDEQYF.

The count of this clonotype is one. CDR3 region: CASYAGSGAMNTEAFF. DNA for the CDR3: TGCGCCAGTTACGCTGGGTCAGGGGCGATGAACACTGAAGCTTTCTTT. The chain is built from TRBV5-1 and TRBJ1-1, with D perhaps matching TRBD1 (6 bases). With 8 bases removed from V and 0 bases from J, the gap between germline ends came to 20 bases. The CDR3 consists of 16 residues. CDR1 and CDR2 (germline): SGHRS, YFSETQ.

The chain couples TRBV6-6 to TRBJ1-1; D ambiguous. The CDR3 totals 15 residues. Looked up from germline, CDR1 is MNHNY and CDR2 is SVGAGI (reference sequence). The V end lost 0 bases, the J end lost 1 base, and 9 bases lay between the germline ends. The CDR3 spells CASSYSGPKNTEAFF. CDR3 DNA: TGTGCCAGCAGTTACTCTGGGCCAAAGAACACTGAAGCTTTCTTT.

Judged by abundance, this clonotype is medium-sized (0.01 to 0.1%). This chain joins TRBV15 and TRBJ2-3; no reliable D call. Germline V gene data show CDR1 as LNHNV and CDR2 as YYDKDF (reference sequence). The CDR3 spans 14 residues. Trimming took 7 bases from V and 4 from J, leaving 15 bases between them. The CDR3 region has the DNA TGTGCCACCAACCCGTTTAAGGCGGCAGATACGCAGTATTTT. Its protein product is CATNPFKAADTQYF.

In its sample, this clonotype ranks as medium-sized. The chain joins TRBV29-1 to TRBJ2-7; 12 bases align to TRBD2. The V segment lost 6 bases and the J segment 5 bases; nucleotides outside the gene matches: 8. Germline CDR1 reads SQVTM; CDR2 reads ANQGSEA. The CDR3 has 14 residues. In DNA, the CDR3 is TGCAGCGTCAATCTAGCGGGAGGGCAACACGAGCAGTACTTC. This encodes CSVNLAGGQHEQYF.

The gene calls are TRBV27 and TRBJ2-7; D is perhaps TRBD1 (5 bases). V lost 5 bases, J lost 4 bases, and 15 bases lay in between. This CDR3 region has 14 residues. The V gene's germline CDR1 is MNHEY and CDR2 SMNVEV (reference sequence). The DNA of the CDR3 is TGTGCCAGCAGTCCGGACGGCAGGGTTTACGAGCAGTACTTC. This translates into CASSPDGRVYEQYF.

The chain combines TRBV11-1 with TRBJ2-6; 11 bases line up with TRBD1. The CDR3 consists of 19 residues. CDR1 and CDR2 (germline): SGHAT, FQDESV (reference sequence). V lost 5 bases, J lost 4 bases, and 13 bases stayed unmatched. CDR3 region: CASSRERGQGVRGANVLTF. The CDR3 DNA reads TGTGCCAGCAGCCGCGAGCGGGGACAGGGGGTGAGAGGGGCCAACGTCCTGACTTTC.